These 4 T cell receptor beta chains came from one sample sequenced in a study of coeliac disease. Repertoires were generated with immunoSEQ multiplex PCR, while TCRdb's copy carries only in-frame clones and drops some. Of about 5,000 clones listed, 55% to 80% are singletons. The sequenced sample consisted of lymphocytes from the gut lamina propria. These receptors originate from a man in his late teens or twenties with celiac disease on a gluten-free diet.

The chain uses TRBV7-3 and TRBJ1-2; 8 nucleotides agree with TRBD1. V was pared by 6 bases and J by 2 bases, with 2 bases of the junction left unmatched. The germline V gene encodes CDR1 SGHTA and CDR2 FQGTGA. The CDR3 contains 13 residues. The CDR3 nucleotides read TGTGCCAGCAGTCGACAGGGGAACTATGGCTACACCTTC. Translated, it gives CASSRQGNYGYTF. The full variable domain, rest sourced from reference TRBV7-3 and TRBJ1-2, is GAGVSQTPSNKVTEKGKYVELRCDPISGHTALYWYRQSLGQGPEFLIYFQGTGAADDSGLPNDRFFAVRPEGSVSTLKIQRTERGDSAVYLCASSRQGNYGYTFGSGTRLTVV.

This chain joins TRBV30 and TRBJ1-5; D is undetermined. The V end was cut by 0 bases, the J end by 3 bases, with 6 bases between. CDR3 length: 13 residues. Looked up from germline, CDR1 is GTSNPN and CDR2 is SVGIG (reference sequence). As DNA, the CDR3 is TGTGCCTGGAGTGTAACTTCCAATCAGCCCCAGCATTTT. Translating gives CAWSVTSNQPQHF.

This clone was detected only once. Here the CDR3 DNA reads TGTGCCAGCAGCTTAGGCGGGGATTGGGCCGGGGAGCTGTTTTTT. It translates to CASSLGGDWAGELFF. The chain combines TRBV7-2 with TRBJ2-2, with a possible D match to TRBD2 (6 bases). CDR3 length: 15 amino acids. Trimming pared 1 base from V and 6 bases from J, leaving 12 bases between. Germline assignment: CDR1 SGHTA and CDR2 FQGNSA. The full variable domain, in which reference TRBV7-2 and TRBJ2-2 provide the parts outside the CDR3, is GAGVSQSPSNKVTEKGKDVELRCDPISGHTALYWYRQSLGQGLEFLIYFQGNSAPDKSGLPSDRFSAERTGGSVSTLTIQRTQQEDSAVYLCASSLGGDWAGELFFGEGSRLTVL.

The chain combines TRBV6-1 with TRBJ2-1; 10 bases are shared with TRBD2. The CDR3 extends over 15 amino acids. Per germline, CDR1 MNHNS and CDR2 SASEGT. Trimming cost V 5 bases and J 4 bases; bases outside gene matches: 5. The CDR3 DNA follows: TGTGCCAGCAGTAGGCTAGCGGGGGTTTACAATGAGCAGTTCTTC. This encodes CASSRLAGVYNEQFF.